These 13 T cell receptor beta chains share one sample of origin, sequenced in a study of Ad26.COV2.S vaccination and SARS-CoV-2 variants. Treatment meaning: some 19 received Ad26.COV2.S at low or high dose, single or two shots; 5 received placebo; per-sample allocation not given. Day 63 following the first vaccine or placebo injection was when the samples were taken. Profiling relied on immunoSEQ multiplex PCR, and the TCRdb table lists in-frame clones only, not all of them. The table records about 280,000 clones, 70% to 90% of them present only once. The starting material was peripheral blood, obtained in a trial of Ad26.COV2.S vaccine versus placebo. These receptors came from a person between 18 and 60 years old who received the Ad26.COV2.S COVID-19 vaccine or a placebo.

The CDR3: CASSQDVSTDTQYF. The CDR3 nucleotides are TGCGCCAGCAGCCAAGATGTTAGCACAGATACGCAGTATTTT. V usage is TRBV4-3 and J usage is TRBJ2-3; D is undetermined. V lost 0 bases, J lost 0 bases, and 4 bases lay in between. The CDR3 has 14 amino acids. Germline lookup yields CDR1 LGHNA and CDR2 YSLEER.

The genes are TRBV6-5 and TRBJ1-2, with 9 bases lining up with TRBD1. From germline, CDR1 is MNHEY and CDR2 SVGAGI. V was clipped by 6 bases and J by 8 bases; unmatched bases: 10. The CDR3 contains 14 residues. As DNA, the CDR3 is TGTGCCAGCAGGCCCACAGGGGGCTGGGGAGGCTACACCTTC. Translating it yields CASRPTGGWGGYTF.

The chain employs TRBV9 and TRBJ1-5; TRBD1 matches at 9 bases. The CDR3 covers 15 residues. Germline values: CDR1 SGDLS, CDR2 YYNGEE. Trimming at V came to 5 bases and at J to 2 bases, leaving 5 bases not matched to a gene. The CDR3 sequence: CASSRTGEGNQPQHF. Written as DNA, the CDR3 is TGTGCCAGCAGTCGGACAGGGGAAGGCAATCAGCCCCAGCATTTT.

V and J are TRBV5-1 and TRBJ2-7, with D possibly being TRBD1 (6 bases). Trimming took 2 bases from V and 0 from J, leaving 12 bases between them. The germline V gene has CDR1 SGHRS and CDR2 YFSETQ. CDR3 length equals 15 residues. The CDR3 DNA sequence: TGCGCCAGCAGCTTAGGGGACACTCGCTCCTACGAGCAGTACTTC. This codes for CASSLGDTRSYEQYF. The full variable domain, with the rest looked up from reference TRBV5-1 and TRBJ2-7, is KAGVTQTPRYLIKTRGQQVTLSCSPISGHRSVSWYQQTPGQGLQFLFEYFSETQRNKGNFPGRFSGRQFSNSRSEMNVSTLELGDSALYLCASSLGDTRSYEQYFGPGTRLTVT.

The chain joins TRBV24-1 to TRBJ2-1; a weak D match, TRBD2 (5 bases). This CDR3 is 13 amino acids long. CDR1 and CDR2 (germline): KGHDR, SFDVKD. V shed 4 bases and J shed 9 bases, with 12 bases lying between them. CDR3 in DNA: TGTGCCACCAGTGACCGTAGCGAGGCTGAGCAGTTCTTC. The encoded protein is CATSDRSEAEQFF.

This clone was detected only a few times. The J gene is TRBJ2-7, the V gene TRBV6-5; D ambiguous. CDR3 length: 14 amino acids. Trimming took off 2 bases at V and 2 bases at J, with 10 bases between the two ends. CDR1 and CDR2 (germline): MNHEY, SVGAGI. The CDR3 nucleotides read TGTGCCAGCAGTTACGGAATAGGAGCCTACGAGCAGTACTTC. Its protein product is CASSYGIGAYEQYF.

The table lists this clone with a few counts. The rearrangement uses TRBV7-9 and TRBJ1-2; D is undetermined. The CDR3 has 14 amino acids. V lost 1 base to trimming and J lost 0 bases, with 6 bases between them. Germline V gene data show CDR1 as SEHNR and CDR2 as FQNEAQ (reference sequence). CDR3 amino acids: CASSLGPSNYGYTF. DNA of the CDR3: TGTGCCAGCAGCTTAGGGCCATCTAACTATGGCTACACCTTC.

V is TRBV19 and J is TRBJ1-5; D may be TRBD1 (6 bases). The V and J ends lost 9 bases and 2 bases respectively, with 17 bases between them. The CDR3 is 15 residues long. The germline gives CDR1 LNHDA, CDR2 SQIVND (reference sequence). The CDR3 DNA is TGTGCCAGCCACCCCTTACAGGGACGCAATCAGCCCCAGCATTTT. This translates into CASHPLQGRNQPQHF.

This chain uses TRBV6-5 with TRBJ1-2; weak D call: TRBD1 (5 bases). The CDR3 loop spans 14 amino acids. Trimming removed 5 bases at V and 0 bases at J, with 10 bases between. Germline V gene lookup returns CDR1 MNHEY and CDR2 SVGAGI. The CDR3 loop is CASSPGTTNYGYTF. The DNA of the CDR3 is TGTGCCAGCAGTCCCGGGACTACTAACTATGGCTACACCTTC.

This sequence joins TRBV5-6 and TRBJ2-7; D remains ambiguous. The CDR3 totals 16 residues. The V end was cut by 1 base, the J end by 4 bases, with 18 bases between. Germline assignment: CDR1 SGHDT and CDR2 YYEEEE. CDR3 region: CASSLRRGYGFYEQYF. The CDR3 bases are TGTGCCAGCAGCTTGAGGCGTGGGTATGGGTTTTACGAGCAGTACTTC.

The V call is TRBV7-9, the J call TRBJ2-7; 10 bases line up with TRBD1. Germline CDR1 is SEHNR and CDR2 is FQNEAQ (reference sequence). The CDR3 is 12 amino acids. The V gene end was trimmed by 11 bases and the J gene end by 5 bases; junction bases not matched to a gene: 6. Here the CDR3 reads CAGGQGIDEQYF. CDR3 coding DNA: TGTGCCGGGGGACAGGGGATCGACGAGCAGTACTTC.

CDR3 in DNA: TGTGCCAGCAGCTTCGGGGCGGCCACCCAAGAGACCCAGTACTTC. Amino acids: CASSFGAATQETQYF. V gene TRBV11-2 combines with J gene TRBJ2-5, with D perhaps being TRBD1 or TRBD2 (5 bases each). V lost 3 bases and J lost 1, with 12 bases in between. Germline-derived CDR1 and CDR2 are SGHAT and FQNNGV. The CDR3 contains 15 residues.

The chain combines TRBV30 with TRBJ2-2; perhaps TRBD2 as D (6 bases). This CDR3 has 13 amino acids. Trimming shortened V by 5 bases and J by 4 bases, and 11 bases separated the two germline ends. Germline CDR1 GTSNPN, CDR2 SVGIG (reference sequence). The CDR3 region has the DNA TGTGCCTGGGGCCGGGGAGGCACCGGGGAGCTGTTTTTT. Protein product: CAWGRGGTGELFF.